A selection of T cell receptor beta chains follows, all from one sample in a study of metastatic and nonmetastatic thyroid tumors. TCRdb reprocessed the PCR reads using MiXCR. The profile covers over 35,000 clones, with around a sixth appearing a single time and 9% to 10% taken by the ten largest. The sequenced sample was tumor tissue. The source of these receptors is a female donor with papillary thyroid cancer or a benign thyroid nodule (not recorded which). Some clones in this sample may be carry-over from other donors' samples. The CDR3 runs from the conserved cysteine through the conserved F or W. Each record gives: clone size, J gene, D gene, V gene, CDR3 protein, CDR3 DNA. A D gene is named only where the DNA matches it firmly. The size of a clone is reported for some rows only, either as once, few or many, or as a class for expanded clones.

>many|TRBJ2-2|.|TRBV24-1
CATSGKRGGPGELFF
TGTGCCACCAGTGGAAAAAGGGGTGGTCCCGGGGAGCTGTTTTTT
>many|TRBJ2-3|.|TRBV6-5
CASSYSEAADTQYF
TGTGCCAGCAGTTACTCAGAAGCCGCAGATACGCAGTATTTT
>.|TRBJ2-2|TRBD1|TRBV15
CATSRYLGQIGTRELFF
TGTGCCACCAGCAGATACCTGGGACAGATAGGCACCAGGGAGCTGTTTTTT
>many|TRBJ2-2|.|TRBV24-1
CATSDFSGELFF
TGTGCCACCAGTGATTTTTCCGGGGAGCTGTTTTTT
>.|TRBJ2-3|TRBD2|TRBV6-2/TRBV6-3
CASSSRVTSGGTDTQYF
TGTGCCAGCAGTTCCCGCGTGACTAGCGGGGGGACAGATACGCAGTATTTT
>many|TRBJ2-1|.|TRBV30
CAWSGPGRVEQFF
TGTGCCTGGAGTGGCCCAGGGAGAGTTGAGCAGTTCTTC
>many|TRBJ1-2|.|TRBV7-9
CASSHSDPRGYTF
TGTGCCAGCAGCCACAGTGATCCGCGAGGCTACACCTTC
>.|TRBJ2-7|.|TRBV18
CASSPDLGREQYF
TGTGCCAGCTCACCGGACCTTGGGAGGGAGCAGTACTTC
>many|TRBJ2-5|.|TRBV6-1
CASSDLGWSLQETQYF
TGTGCCAGCAGTGATCTGGGTTGGAGCCTCCAAGAGACCCAGTACTTC
>many|TRBJ2-3|.|TRBV20-1
CSARATGWGTQYF
TGCAGTGCTAGAGCGACAGGCTGGGGTACGCAGTATTTT
>few|TRBJ2-2|TRBD2|TRBV15
CATSRVGGSGWGRTGELFF
TGTGCCACCAGCAGAGTTGGCGGGAGTGGGTGGGGAAGGACCGGGGAGCTGTTTTTT
>.|TRBJ1-2|.|TRBV18
CASSPPQGFNYGYTF
TGTGCCAGCTCACCACCACAGGGATTTAACTATGGCTACACCTTC
>many|TRBJ1-5|TRBD1|TRBV27
CASRTGQANQPQHF
TGTGCCAGCAGGACAGGGCAAGCCAATCAGCCCCAGCATTTT
>few|TRBJ1-2|.|TRBV5-1
CASSLAPCAQDGYAF
TGCGCCAGCAGCTTGGCCCCCTGCGCCCAAGACGGCTACGCCTTC
>.|TRBJ1-2|.|TRBV7-9
CASSPGGGRSYGYTF
TGTGCCAGCAGCCCGGGAGGAGGGCGAAGCTATGGCTACACCTTC
>many|TRBJ2-1|.|TRBV7-2
CASSFEGGLYNEQFF
TGTGCCAGCAGCTTCGAAGGGGGGCTATACAATGAGCAGTTCTTC
>many|TRBJ2-3|.|TRBV11-2
CASSLGSARLSTDTQYF
TGTGCCAGCAGCTTAGGTTCTGCCCGGCTGAGCACAGATACGCAGTATTTT
>.|TRBJ1-6|.|TRBV28
CASRPIVLGSPLHF
TGTGCCAGCAGGCCGATAGTGCTGGGATCACCCCTCCACTTT
>once|TRBJ2-7|TRBD2|TRBV11-2
CASSLVPRLAGEWGYEQYF
TGTGCCAGCAGCTTAGTCCCGAGACTAGCGGGAGAGTGGGGCTACGAGCAGTACTTC
>.|TRBJ1-3|.|TRBV9
CASSAPGNSGNTIYF
TGTGCCAGCAGCGCTCCGGGCAACTCTGGAAACACCATATATTTT
>many|TRBJ2-7|TRBD1|TRBV9
CASSVAGGGRDEQYF
TGTGCCAGCAGCGTAGCAGGGGGCGGAAGAGACGAGCAGTACTTC
>many|TRBJ1-1|.|TRBV25-1
CASSEYTGTEAFF
TGTGCCAGCAGTGAATATACCGGAACTGAAGCTTTCTTT
>many|TRBJ1-5|.|TRBV6-5
CASSYEGYQPQHF
TGTGCCAGCAGTTATGAGGGGTATCAGCCCCAGCATTTT
>many|TRBJ1-1|.|TRBV2
CASRIDRNTEAFF
TGTGCCAGCAGGATTGACAGGAACACTGAAGCTTTCTTT
>.|TRBJ2-7|TRBD2|TRBV20-1
CSAGLAGGTPGREQYF
TGCAGTGCCGGACTAGCGGGAGGCACCCCTGGGAGGGAGCAGTACTTC
>many|TRBJ2-2|TRBD2|TRBV27
CASKRIGLDLTGELFF
TGTGCCAGCAAACGGATTGGACTAGATCTCACCGGGGAGCTGTTTTTT
>many|TRBJ2-3|TRBD2|TRBV7-2
CASSLLAVSTDTQYF
TGTGCCAGCAGCTTACTAGCGGTAAGCACAGATACGCAGTATTTT
>.|TRBJ2-2|TRBD2|TRBV20-1
CSARSVAGGPVTGELFF
TGCAGTGCTAGGAGTGTAGCGGGAGGGCCTGTAACCGGGGAGCTGTTTTTT
>many|TRBJ2-2|.|TRBV7-9
CASSLRINTGELFF
TGTGCCAGCAGCCTTCGAATTAACACCGGGGAGCTGTTTTTT
>many|TRBJ2-2|.|TRBV7-8
CASSVDRRPNTGELFF
TGTGCCAGCAGCGTTGACCGCCGACCCAACACCGGGGAGCTGTTTTTT
>many|TRBJ2-3|TRBD2|TRBV2
CASSADRAGGGTDTQYF
TGTGCCAGCAGTGCCGACAGAGCGGGGGGCGGCACAGATACGCAGTATTTT
>many|TRBJ2-1|.|TRBV4-3
CASSPLGGDEQFF
TGCGCCAGCAGCCCACTGGGGGGCGATGAGCAGTTCTTC
>many|TRBJ2-3|TRBD1|TRBV6-4
CASSDPRSRQGAADTQYF
TGTGCCAGCAGTGACCCTCGCTCGCGACAGGGGGCGGCAGATACGCAGTATTTT
>many|TRBJ2-1|TRBD2|TRBV19
CASSDGTSRDYNEQFF
TGTGCCAGTAGTGACGGGACTAGCCGCGATTACAATGAGCAGTTCTTC
>many|TRBJ1-2|TRBD1|TRBV6-1
CATQPGGNYGYTF
TGTGCCACCCAGCCAGGGGGCAACTATGGCTACACCTTC
>many|TRBJ1-1|.|TRBV2
CASSVVRGTEAFF
TGTGCCAGCAGTGTCGTACGGGGCACTGAAGCTTTCTTT
>many|TRBJ2-7|TRBD1|TRBV2
CASRGSPGQGAYEQYF
TGTGCCAGCAGGGGCAGTCCGGGACAGGGGGCCTACGAGCAGTACTTC
>many|TRBJ1-5|TRBD1|TRBV20-1
CSARKQGANQPQHF
TGCAGTGCTAGAAAACAGGGGGCCAATCAGCCCCAGCATTTT
>.|TRBJ1-2|.|TRBV5-1
CASSLVQPIGGYTF
TGCGCCAGCAGCTTGGTACAGCCCATCGGAGGCTACACCTTC
>many|TRBJ1-3|.|TRBV9
CASSARGDSSGNTIYF
TGTGCCAGCAGCGCCAGGGGTGACAGCTCTGGAAACACCATATATTTT
>.|TRBJ1-2|TRBD1|TRBV5-5
CASSSGQLSSNYGYTF
TGTGCCAGCAGCTCGGGACAGTTATCGTCTAACTATGGCTACACCTTC
>many|TRBJ2-1|.|TRBV6-6
CASSYTRRDNEQFF
TGTGCCAGCAGTTACACCCGGAGAGACAATGAGCAGTTCTTC
>once|TRBJ2-1|.|TRBV20-1
CSAREASGQGALCQDEQFF
TGCAGTGCTAGAGAGGCTAGCGGGCAGGGGGCTCTGTGCCAGGACGAGCAGTTCTTC
>.|TRBJ2-7|TRBD1|TRBV18
CASSPPLGQGYYEQYF
TGTGCCAGCTCACCCCCCCTAGGACAGGGGTACTACGAGCAGTACTTC
>many|TRBJ1-2|TRBD1|TRBV27
CASSLGQGFRYGYTF
TGTGCCAGCAGTTTGGGACAGGGGTTCCGATATGGCTACACCTTC
>many|TRBJ1-4|TRBD1|TRBV10-3
CATTSGQDNEKLFF
TGTGCCACGACATCCGGACAGGATAATGAAAAACTGTTTTTT
>many|TRBJ2-7|TRBD2|TRBV4-1
CASSQERLAGGGSSYEQYF
TGCGCCAGCAGCCAAGAGAGACTAGCGGGAGGGGGCAGCTCCTACGAGCAGTACTTC
>few|TRBJ2-1|TRBD1|TRBV4-1
CASSRIPGQGSYNEQFF
TGCGCCAGCAGCCGAATACCGGGACAGGGTTCCTACAATGAGCAGTTCTTC
>few|TRBJ2-7|.|TRBV28
CASSFERYWQYF
TGTGCCAGCAGTTTTGAACGGTACTGGCAGTACTTC
>many|TRBJ2-1|.|TRBV18
CASSPPSRDNEQFF
TGTGCCAGCTCACCACCTTCGAGGGACAATGAGCAGTTCTTC
>many|TRBJ1-5|.|TRBV19
CASSQAGGSNQPQHF
TGTGCCAGTAGCCAGGCAGGCGGGAGCAATCAGCCCCAGCATTTT
>.|TRBJ1-1|TRBD1|TRBV7-6
CASSRDRNTEAFF
TGTGCCAGCAGCCGGGACAGAAACACTGAAGCTTTCTTT
>few|TRBJ2-7|.|TRBV6-5
CASSYSAALSYEQYF
TGTGCCAGCAGTTACTCGGCAGCCCTATCCTACGAGCAGTACTTC